These 5 T cell receptor beta chains were all obtained from the same sample, sequenced in a study of blood T cell repertoires in COVID-19. Assay used: immunoSEQ multiplex PCR; TCRdb lists only in-frame clones, some missing. The sample comprises around 36,000 clones, 89% of which are singletons, and roughly 6.1% rests with the top ten. Sequencing was performed on peripheral blood. The source of these receptors is a human donor in a cohort sampled during active COVID-19.

The chain carries TRBV11-3 and TRBJ2-7; TRBD1 matches at 7 bases. This CDR3 spans 14 amino acids. The germline V gene encodes CDR1 SGHNT and CDR2 YENEEA. J gave up 2 bases and V 1 base, and 2 bases lay outside the gene matches. The CDR3 spells CASSLGGQTYEQYF. CDR3 in DNA: TGTGCCAGCAGCTTAGGGGGACAGACCTACGAGCAGTACTTC.

The chain is built from TRBV3-1 (or the pseudogene TRBV3-2) and TRBJ1-2; tentative D call: TRBD1 (5 bases). Germline V lookup: CDR1 LGHDT, CDR2 YNNKEL (reference sequence). Trimming took 6 bases from V and 9 from J, leaving 17 bases between them. The CDR3 is 13 amino acids. CDR3 loop: CASSQPGGMSYTF. DNA of the CDR3: TGTGCCAGCAGTCAACCCGGGGGAATGAGCTACACCTTC.

V and J are TRBV2 and TRBJ2-7; 8 nucleotides match TRBD1. Germline V gives CDR1 SNHLY, CDR2 FYNNEI. The V segment lost 6 bases and the J segment 1 base; nucleotides outside the gene matches: 8. This CDR3 contains 15 residues. CDR3: CASRAGTGPSYEQYF. CDR3 bases: TGTGCCAGCAGGGCAGGGACAGGACCGTCCTACGAGCAGTACTTC.

This chain links TRBV9 with TRBJ1-1; D may be TRBD1 (5 bases). Germline V gives CDR1 SGDLS, CDR2 YYNGEE. The CDR3 extends over 14 amino acids. V was shortened by 0 bases and J by 3 bases, with 9 bases between the two germline ends. CDR3 loop: CASSVAGPDTEAFF. In nucleotides, the CDR3 is TGTGCCAGCAGCGTAGCAGGGCCGGACACTGAAGCTTTCTTT.

Sample share makes this clone medium-sized. This chain connects TRBV10-1 to TRBJ1-5; tentative D call: TRBD1 (6 bases). The CDR3 has 13 residues. Germline V CDR1 and CDR2: WNHNN, SYGVQD (reference sequence). V dropped 8 bases and J dropped 10 bases, with 18 bases sitting between them. CDR3: CASQGWPGGPQHF. The CDR3 DNA follows: TGCGCCAGCCAGGGGTGGCCTGGGGGTCCCCAGCATTTT.